The 2 T cell receptor beta chains below come from one sample, sequenced in a study of graft-versus-host responses after intestinal transplantation (dated by TCRdb to the early 2020s). Per the publication, the time point label means: cells obtained before transplantation from donor or recipient. Receptor amplification or capture employed the immunoSEQ multiplex PCR assay. What TCRdb holds here is the immuneACCESS table cut down to in-frame rearrangements. Part of the clones is not present; checked against another copy, under half of the missing clones reflect an unresolved V gene, and the others are unexplained. This sample comprises about 88,000 clones, about 95% of them detected only once. Roughly 0.17% of the sample lies in the top ten. No antigen is known for these receptors. Sequencing used unstimulated CD4+ T cells sorted from spleen or lymph node cells, obtained before transplant. The receptors originated from a human donor who was the organ donor for an intestinal transplant.

The V call is TRBV5-1, the J call TRBJ1-1; a weak D match, TRBD1 (5 bases). CDR3 size: 17 residues. Germline lookup yields CDR1 SGHRS and CDR2 YFSETQ. Trimming removed 2 bases at V and 3 bases at J, with 20 bases between. CDR3 nucleotides: TGCGCCAGCAGCTTAATTATAGGGGCGCTAAAAGACACTGAAGCTTTCTTT. This gives the protein CASSLIIGALKDTEAFF.

This chain joins TRBV7-8 and TRBJ2-5; D gene ambiguous. CDR1 and CDR2 from the germline V gene are SGHVS and FQNEAQ. The V end lost 0 bases, the J end lost 0 bases, and 8 bases lay between the germline ends. This CDR3 has 15 residues. The DNA for the CDR3 is TGTGCCAGCAGCTTAGCTGTGGGGTACCAAGAGACCCAGTACTTC. It translates to CASSLAVGYQETQYF.